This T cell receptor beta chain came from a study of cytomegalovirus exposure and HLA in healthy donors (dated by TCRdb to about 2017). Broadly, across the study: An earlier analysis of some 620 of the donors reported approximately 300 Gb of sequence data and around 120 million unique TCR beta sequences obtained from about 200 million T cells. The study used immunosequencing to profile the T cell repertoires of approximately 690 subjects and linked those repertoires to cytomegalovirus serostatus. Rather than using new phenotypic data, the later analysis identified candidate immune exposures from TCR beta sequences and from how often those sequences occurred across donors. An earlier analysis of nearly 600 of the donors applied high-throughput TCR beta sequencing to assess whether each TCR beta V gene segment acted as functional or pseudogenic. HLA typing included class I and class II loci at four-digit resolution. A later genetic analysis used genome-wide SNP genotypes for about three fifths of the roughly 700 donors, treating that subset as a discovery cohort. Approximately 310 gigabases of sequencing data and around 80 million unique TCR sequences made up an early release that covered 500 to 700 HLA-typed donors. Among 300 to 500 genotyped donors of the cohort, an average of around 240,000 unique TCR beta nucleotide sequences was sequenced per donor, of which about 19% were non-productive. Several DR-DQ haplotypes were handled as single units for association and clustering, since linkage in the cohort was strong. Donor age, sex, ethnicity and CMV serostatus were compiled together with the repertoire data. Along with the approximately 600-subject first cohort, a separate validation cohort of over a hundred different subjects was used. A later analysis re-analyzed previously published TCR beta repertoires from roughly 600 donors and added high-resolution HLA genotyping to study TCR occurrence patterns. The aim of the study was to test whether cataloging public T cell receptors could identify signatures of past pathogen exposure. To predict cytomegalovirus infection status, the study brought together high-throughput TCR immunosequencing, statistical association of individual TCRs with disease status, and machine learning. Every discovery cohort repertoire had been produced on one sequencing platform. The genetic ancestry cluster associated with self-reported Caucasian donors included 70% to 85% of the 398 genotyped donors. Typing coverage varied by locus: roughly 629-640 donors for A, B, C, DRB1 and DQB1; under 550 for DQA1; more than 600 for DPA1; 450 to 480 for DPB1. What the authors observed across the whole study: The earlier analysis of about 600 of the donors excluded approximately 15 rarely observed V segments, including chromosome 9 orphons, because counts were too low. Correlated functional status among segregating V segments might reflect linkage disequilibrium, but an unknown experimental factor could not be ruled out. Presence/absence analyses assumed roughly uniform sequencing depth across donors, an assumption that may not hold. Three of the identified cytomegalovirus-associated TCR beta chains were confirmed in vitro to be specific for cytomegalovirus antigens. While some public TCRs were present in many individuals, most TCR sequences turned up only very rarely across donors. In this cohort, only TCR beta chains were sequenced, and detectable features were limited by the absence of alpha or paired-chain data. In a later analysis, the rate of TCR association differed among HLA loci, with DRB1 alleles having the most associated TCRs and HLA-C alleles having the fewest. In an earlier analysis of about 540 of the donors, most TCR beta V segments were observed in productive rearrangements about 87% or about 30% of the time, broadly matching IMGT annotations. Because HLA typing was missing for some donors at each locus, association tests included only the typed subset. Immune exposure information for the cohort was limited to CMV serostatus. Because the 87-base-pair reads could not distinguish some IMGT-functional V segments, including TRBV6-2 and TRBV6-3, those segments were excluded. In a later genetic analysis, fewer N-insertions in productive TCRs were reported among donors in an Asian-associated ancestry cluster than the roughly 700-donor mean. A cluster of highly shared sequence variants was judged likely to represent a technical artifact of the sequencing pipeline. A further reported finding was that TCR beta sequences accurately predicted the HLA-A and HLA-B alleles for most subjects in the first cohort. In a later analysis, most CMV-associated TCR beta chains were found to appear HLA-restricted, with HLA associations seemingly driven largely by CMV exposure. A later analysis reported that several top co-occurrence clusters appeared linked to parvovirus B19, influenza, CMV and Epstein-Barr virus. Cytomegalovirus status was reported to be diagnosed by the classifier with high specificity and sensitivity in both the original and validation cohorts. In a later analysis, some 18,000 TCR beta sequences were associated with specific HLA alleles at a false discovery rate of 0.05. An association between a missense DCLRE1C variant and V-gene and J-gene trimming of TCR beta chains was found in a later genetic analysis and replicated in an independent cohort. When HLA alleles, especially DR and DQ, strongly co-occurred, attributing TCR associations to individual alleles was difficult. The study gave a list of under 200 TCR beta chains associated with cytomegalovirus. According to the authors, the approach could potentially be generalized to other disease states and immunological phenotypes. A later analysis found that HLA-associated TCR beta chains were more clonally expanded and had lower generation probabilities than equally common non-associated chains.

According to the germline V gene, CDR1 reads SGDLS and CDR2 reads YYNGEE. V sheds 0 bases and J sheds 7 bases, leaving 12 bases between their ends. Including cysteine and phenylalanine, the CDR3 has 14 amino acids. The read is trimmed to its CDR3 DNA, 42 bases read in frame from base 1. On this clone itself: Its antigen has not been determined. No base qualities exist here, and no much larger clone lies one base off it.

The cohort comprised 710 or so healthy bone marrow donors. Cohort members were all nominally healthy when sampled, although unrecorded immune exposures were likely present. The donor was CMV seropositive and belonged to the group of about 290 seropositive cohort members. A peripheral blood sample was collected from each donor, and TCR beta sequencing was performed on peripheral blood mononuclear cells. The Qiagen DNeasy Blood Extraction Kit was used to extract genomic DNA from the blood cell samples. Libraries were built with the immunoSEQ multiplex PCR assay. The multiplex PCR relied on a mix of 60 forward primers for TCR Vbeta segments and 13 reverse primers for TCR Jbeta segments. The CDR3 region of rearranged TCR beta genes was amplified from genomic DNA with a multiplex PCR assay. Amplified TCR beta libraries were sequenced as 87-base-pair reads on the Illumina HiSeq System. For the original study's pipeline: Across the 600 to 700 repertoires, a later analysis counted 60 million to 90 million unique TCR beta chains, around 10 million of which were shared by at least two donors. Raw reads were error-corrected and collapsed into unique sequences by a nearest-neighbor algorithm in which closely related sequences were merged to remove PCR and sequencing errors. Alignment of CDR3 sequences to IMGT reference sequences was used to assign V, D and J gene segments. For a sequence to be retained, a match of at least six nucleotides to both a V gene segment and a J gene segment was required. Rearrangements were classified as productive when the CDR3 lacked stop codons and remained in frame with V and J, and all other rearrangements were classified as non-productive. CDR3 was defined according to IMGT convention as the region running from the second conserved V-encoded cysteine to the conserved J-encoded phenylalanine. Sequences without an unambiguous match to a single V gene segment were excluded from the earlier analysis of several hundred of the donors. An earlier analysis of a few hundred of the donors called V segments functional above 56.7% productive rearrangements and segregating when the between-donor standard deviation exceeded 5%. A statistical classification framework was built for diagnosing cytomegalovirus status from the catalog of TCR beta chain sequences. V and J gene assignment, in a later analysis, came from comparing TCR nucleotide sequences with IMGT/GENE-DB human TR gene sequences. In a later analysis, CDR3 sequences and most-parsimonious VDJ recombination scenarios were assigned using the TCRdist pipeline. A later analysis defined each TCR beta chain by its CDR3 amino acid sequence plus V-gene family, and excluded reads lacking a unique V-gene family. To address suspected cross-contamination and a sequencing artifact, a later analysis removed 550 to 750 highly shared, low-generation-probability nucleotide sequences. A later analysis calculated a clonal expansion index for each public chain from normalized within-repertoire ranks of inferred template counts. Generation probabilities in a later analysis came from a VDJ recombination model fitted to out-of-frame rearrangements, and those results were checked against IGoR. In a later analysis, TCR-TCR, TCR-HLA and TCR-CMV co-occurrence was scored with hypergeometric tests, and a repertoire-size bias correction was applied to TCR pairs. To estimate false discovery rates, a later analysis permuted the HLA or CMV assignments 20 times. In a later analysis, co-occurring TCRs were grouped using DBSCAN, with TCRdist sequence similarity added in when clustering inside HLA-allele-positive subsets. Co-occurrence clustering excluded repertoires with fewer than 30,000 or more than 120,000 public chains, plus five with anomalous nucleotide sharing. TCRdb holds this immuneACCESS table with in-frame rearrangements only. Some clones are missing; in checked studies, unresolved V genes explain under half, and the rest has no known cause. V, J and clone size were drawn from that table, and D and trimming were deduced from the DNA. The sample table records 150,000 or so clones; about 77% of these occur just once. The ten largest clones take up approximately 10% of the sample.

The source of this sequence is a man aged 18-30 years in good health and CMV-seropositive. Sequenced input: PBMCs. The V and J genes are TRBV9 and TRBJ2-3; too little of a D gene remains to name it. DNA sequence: TGTGCCAGCAGCGTAGCTAGGCAGTCTCATACGCAGTATTTT. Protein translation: CASSVARQSHTQYF.